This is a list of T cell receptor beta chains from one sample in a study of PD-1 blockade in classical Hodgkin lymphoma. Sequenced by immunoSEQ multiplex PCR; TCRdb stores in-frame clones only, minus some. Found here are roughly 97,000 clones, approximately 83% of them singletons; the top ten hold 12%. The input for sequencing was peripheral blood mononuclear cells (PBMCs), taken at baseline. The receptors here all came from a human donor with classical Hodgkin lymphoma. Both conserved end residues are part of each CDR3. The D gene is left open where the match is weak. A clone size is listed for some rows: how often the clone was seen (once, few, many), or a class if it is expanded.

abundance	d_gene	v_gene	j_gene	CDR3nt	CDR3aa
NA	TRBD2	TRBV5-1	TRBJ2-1	TGCGCCAGCAGCGGGAGACTAGCGGACAATGAGCAGTTCTTC	CASSGRLADNEQFF
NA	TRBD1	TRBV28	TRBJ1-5	TGTGCCAGCAGTTTATCGGGACAGTATCAGCCCCAGCATTTT	CASSLSGQYQPQHF
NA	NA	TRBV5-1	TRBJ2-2	TGCGCCAGCAGCTTGAGGGAACGATCCGGGGAGCTGTTTTTT	CASSLRERSGELFF
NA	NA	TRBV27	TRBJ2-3	TGTGCCAGCAGTCTCCGCCGGCTGACAGATACGCAGTATTTT	CASSLRRLTDTQYF
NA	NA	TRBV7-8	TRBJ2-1	TGTGCCAGCAGCTTAGGCGGAGAAGAGCAGTTCTTC	CASSLGGEEQFF
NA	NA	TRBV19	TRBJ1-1	TGTGCCAGTAGTATGGGTCGGAACACTGAAGCTTTCTTT	CASSMGRNTEAFF
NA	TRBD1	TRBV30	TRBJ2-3	TGTGCCTGGAGTGTACAGGGGAGAGATACGCAGTATTTT	CAWSVQGRDTQYF
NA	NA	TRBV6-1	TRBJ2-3	TGTGCCAGCAGTGAAGTAGGAACAAATACGCAGTATTTT	CASSEVGTNTQYF
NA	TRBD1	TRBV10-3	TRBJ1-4	TGTGCCATCCGGACAGGGGCTAATGAAAAACTGTTTTTT	CAIRTGANEKLFF
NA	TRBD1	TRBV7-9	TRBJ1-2	TGTGCCAGCAGCTATCCTCGGACAGGGAACTATGGCTACACCTTC	CASSYPRTGNYGYTF
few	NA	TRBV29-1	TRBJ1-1	TGCAGCGTTGAACGAGAGGGAACTGAAGCTTTCTTT	CSVEREGTEAFF
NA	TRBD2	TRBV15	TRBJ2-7	TGTGCCACCAGCCCTCAGCGGGGCCGCTCCTACGAGCAGTACTTC	CATSPQRGRSYEQYF
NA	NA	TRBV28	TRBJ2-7	TGTGCCAGTAATAAGGCTACCTCCTACGAGCAGTACTTC	CASNKATSYEQYF